The T cell receptor (beta chain) described here comes from a study of cytomegalovirus exposure and HLA in healthy donors (dated by TCRdb to about 2017). With respect to the entire study: In an earlier analysis of around 540 of the donors, 276 Gb of sequence data and 120 million or so unique TCR beta sequences from roughly 190 million T cells were reported. The study used immunosequencing to profile the T cell repertoires of several hundred subjects and linked those repertoires to cytomegalovirus serostatus. To predict cytomegalovirus infection status, the study combined high-throughput TCR immunosequencing, statistical association of individual TCRs with disease status, and machine learning. In a later analysis, previously published TCR beta repertoires from about 670 donors were re-analyzed and high-resolution HLA genotyping was added so that TCR occurrence patterns could be studied. The study was designed to test whether signatures of past pathogen exposure could be identified by cataloging public T cell receptors. The later analysis used no new phenotypic data to find candidate immune exposures, relying instead on TCR beta sequences and their occurrence across donors. An early release that covered about 640 HLA-typed donors contained about 300 gigabases of sequencing data and 70 million to 100 million unique TCR sequences. The genetic ancestry cluster associated with self-reported Caucasian donors included 70% to 85% of the 398 genotyped donors. Donor age, sex, ethnicity and CMV serostatus were compiled alongside the repertoire data. Typing coverage varied by locus: roughly 629-630 donors for A, B, C, DRB1 and DQB1; some 520 for DQA1; over 600 for DPA1; approximately 470 for DPB1. Several DR-DQ haplotypes were treated as single units for association and clustering because of strong linkage in the cohort. To decide whether each TCR beta V gene segment behaved as functional or pseudogenic, an earlier analysis of some 600 of the donors relied on high-throughput TCR beta sequencing. Across approximately 400 genotyped donors of the cohort, an average of about 240,000 unique TCR beta nucleotide sequences per donor were sequenced, and approximately 17% of those sequences were non-productive. Every repertoire in the discovery cohort had been generated on one and the same sequencing platform. HLA typing included class I and class II loci at four-digit resolution. Genome-wide SNP genotypes for about 60% of the 666 donors were used in a later genetic analysis, which treated that subset as a discovery cohort. A separate validation cohort of about 110 different subjects was used in addition to the 666-subject first cohort.

General findings and caveats noted by the study authors: Roughly uniform sequencing depth across donors was assumed in presence/absence analyses, although this assumption may not hold. According to a later genetic analysis, donors in an Asian-associated ancestry cluster had fewer N-insertions in productive TCRs than the roughly 660-donor mean. In both the original and validation cohorts, the classifier was reported to diagnose cytomegalovirus status with high specificity and sensitivity. In an earlier analysis of some 500 of the donors, most TCR beta V segments were observed in productive rearrangements about 87% or about 30% of the time, broadly matching IMGT annotations. Most CMV-associated TCR beta chains appeared to be HLA-restricted in a later analysis, and the HLA associations seemed to be driven largely by CMV exposure. Because HLA typing was missing for some donors at each locus, association tests included only the typed subset. In a later analysis, 16,951 TCR beta sequences were associated with specific HLA alleles at a false discovery rate of 0.05. When HLA alleles, especially DR and DQ, strongly co-occurred, TCR associations were difficult to assign to individual alleles. Several of the top co-occurrence clusters appeared to be linked to parvovirus B19, influenza, CMV and Epstein-Barr virus, according to a later analysis. CMV serostatus was the only immune exposure information available for the cohort. The sequencing pipeline was judged likely to have produced a cluster of highly shared sequence variants as a technical artifact. In vitro tests confirmed that three of the cytomegalovirus-associated TCR beta chains recognize cytomegalovirus antigens. Some IMGT-functional V segments, including TRBV6-2 and TRBV6-3, could not be told apart with the 87-base-pair reads, so those segments were excluded. In this cohort, only TCR beta chains were sequenced, and detectable features were limited by the absence of alpha or paired-chain data. Because counts were too low, 15 or so rarely observed V segments, including chromosome 9 orphons, were excluded from the earlier analysis of 500 to 700 of the donors. A later analysis found that HLA-associated TCR beta chains were more clonally expanded and had lower generation probabilities than equally common non-associated chains. A further reported finding was that TCR beta sequences accurately predicted the HLA-A and HLA-B alleles for most subjects in the first cohort. Correlated functional status among segregating V segments might reflect linkage disequilibrium, but an unknown experimental factor could not be ruled out. The authors suggested that the approach could potentially be generalized to other disease states and immunological phenotypes. In a later analysis, the rate of TCR association differed among HLA loci, with DRB1 alleles having the most associated TCRs and HLA-C alleles having the fewest. A total of fewer than 200 TCR beta chains were listed by the study as associated with cytomegalovirus. Most TCR sequences were seen in very few donors, while some public TCRs were found in many individuals. A later genetic analysis associated a missense DCLRE1C variant with V-gene and J-gene trimming of TCR beta chains, and an independent cohort replicated the association.

About this clone: The antigen it binds to is not known. The input lacks base qualities; no much larger clone sits a single base away.

V loses 4 bases at its end and J loses 2 bases; junction bases beyond the gene matches: 13. Reading from cysteine to phenylalanine, the CDR3 counts 17 amino acids. Only CDR3 DNA remains: 51 bases, in frame from the first base. CDR1 and CDR2 (PRHDT, FYEKMQ) derive from the germline V gene (reference sequence). In total, more than 500 healthy bone marrow donors made up the cohort. At the time of sampling, all cohort members were nominally healthy, though unrecorded immune exposures were likely present. The donor tested CMV seronegative and was one of the 352 seronegative cohort members. A peripheral blood sample was collected from each donor, and TCR beta sequencing was performed on peripheral blood mononuclear cells. The Qiagen DNeasy Blood Extraction Kit was used to extract genomic DNA from the blood cell samples. Libraries were prepared through the immunoSEQ multiplex PCR assay. For the multiplex PCR, a mixture combining 60 forward primers for TCR Vbeta segments and 13 reverse primers for TCR Jbeta segments was used. The CDR3 region of rearranged TCR beta genes was amplified from genomic DNA with a multiplex PCR assay. The amplified TCR beta libraries were sequenced on the Illumina HiSeq System as 87-base-pair reads. In the original analysis: In a later analysis, approximately 74 million unique TCR beta chains were counted across the approximately 640 repertoires, and approximately 9.9 million of these chains were shared by at least two donors. Raw reads were error-corrected and collapsed into unique sequences with a nearest-neighbor algorithm that merged closely related sequences to remove PCR and sequencing errors. Alignment of CDR3 sequences to IMGT reference sequences was used to assign V, D and J gene segments. For a sequence to be retained, a match of at least six nucleotides to both a V gene segment and a J gene segment was required. A rearrangement counted as productive if the CDR3 had no stop codons and remained in frame with V and J, and every other rearrangement counted as non-productive. Following IMGT convention, CDR3 was defined as the stretch from the second conserved V-encoded cysteine to the conserved J-encoded phenylalanine. Sequences without an unambiguous match to a single V gene segment were excluded from the earlier analysis of approximately 560 of the donors. An earlier analysis of a few hundred of the donors called V segments functional above 56.7% productive rearrangements and segregating when the between-donor standard deviation exceeded 5%. A statistical classification framework was developed to diagnose cytomegalovirus status using the catalog of TCR beta chain sequences. A later analysis assigned V and J genes by comparing TCR nucleotide sequences with IMGT/GENE-DB human TR gene sequences. A later analysis assigned CDR3 sequences and most-parsimonious VDJ recombination scenarios with the TCRdist pipeline. In a later analysis, each TCR beta chain was defined by its CDR3 amino acid sequence together with its V-gene family, and reads lacking a unique V-gene family were excluded. As a way to deal with suspected cross-contamination and a sequencing artifact, a later analysis dropped 500 to 700 nucleotide sequences that were highly shared and had low generation probability. A later analysis calculated a clonal expansion index for each public chain from normalized within-repertoire ranks of inferred template counts. In a later analysis, generation probabilities were computed with a VDJ recombination model fitted to out-of-frame rearrangements, and the resulting probabilities were checked against IGoR. A later analysis scored TCR-TCR, TCR-HLA and TCR-CMV co-occurrence with hypergeometric tests, applying a repertoire-size bias correction to TCR pairs. In a later analysis, false discovery rates were estimated by permuting HLA or CMV assignments 20 times. In a later analysis, co-occurring TCRs were grouped with DBSCAN, and TCRdist sequence similarity was added when clustering was performed within HLA-allele-positive subsets. Co-occurrence clustering excluded repertoires with fewer than 30,000 or more than 120,000 public chains, plus five with anomalous nucleotide sharing. TCRdb obtained this table from immuneACCESS and retained in-frame rearrangements with V and J assigned. These tables miss some clones; where compared with another copy, unresolved V genes account for less than half of the shortfall, and the remainder is unexplained. V and J calls and clone size are copied from that table; D and trimming were computed from the DNA. This sample has about 150,000 clones in its table, and roughly 85% of those were observed once. The ten top clones hold 2% to 2.5% of the sample.

The sequenced material came from PBMCs. The chain was built from TRBV13 and TRBJ1-2; TRBD1 fits 7 bases in the junction. This TCR derives from a young woman in good health and CMV-seronegative. The CDR3 has the sequence CASSSAGTDYLNYGYTF. The DNA is TGTGCCAGCAGCTCAGCTGGGACAGACTACTTAAACTATGGCTACACCTTC.